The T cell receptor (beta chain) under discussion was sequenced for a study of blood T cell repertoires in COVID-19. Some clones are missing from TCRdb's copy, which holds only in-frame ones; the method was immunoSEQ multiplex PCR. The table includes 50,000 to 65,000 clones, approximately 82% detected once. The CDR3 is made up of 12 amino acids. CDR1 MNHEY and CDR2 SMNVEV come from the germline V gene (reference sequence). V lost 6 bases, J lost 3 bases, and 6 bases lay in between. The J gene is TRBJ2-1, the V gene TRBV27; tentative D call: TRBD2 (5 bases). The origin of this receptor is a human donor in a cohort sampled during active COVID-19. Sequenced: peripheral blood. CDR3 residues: CASSGNYNEQFF. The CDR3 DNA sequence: TGTGCCAGCAGCGGGAACTACAATGAGCAGTTCTTC.